Below, one T cell receptor beta chain is given with its context. The CDR3 extends over 14 amino acids. After removal of 9 bases from V and 5 bases from J, the junction contained 9 bases not matched to a gene. Germline V lookup: CDR1 SNHLY, CDR2 FYNNEI. The data were taken from a study of cytomegalovirus exposure and HLA in healthy donors. The PCR was carried out with 60 Vbeta primers and 13 Jbeta primers. The repertoire was sequenced with immunoSEQ multiplex PCR; TCRdb's copy has only in-frame clones and lacks some. The sample yields 180,000 or so clones, about 88% seen once. Input material: PBMCs. The chain carries TRBV2 and TRBJ2-2; 7 nucleotides align to TRBD2. The receptor comes from a woman aged 25 to 39 in good health and CMV-seronegative. The CDR3 loop is CASLGGSRTGELFF. CDR3 sequence (DNA): TGTGCCAGTTTGGGCGGGAGTCGGACCGGGGAGCTGTTTTTT.